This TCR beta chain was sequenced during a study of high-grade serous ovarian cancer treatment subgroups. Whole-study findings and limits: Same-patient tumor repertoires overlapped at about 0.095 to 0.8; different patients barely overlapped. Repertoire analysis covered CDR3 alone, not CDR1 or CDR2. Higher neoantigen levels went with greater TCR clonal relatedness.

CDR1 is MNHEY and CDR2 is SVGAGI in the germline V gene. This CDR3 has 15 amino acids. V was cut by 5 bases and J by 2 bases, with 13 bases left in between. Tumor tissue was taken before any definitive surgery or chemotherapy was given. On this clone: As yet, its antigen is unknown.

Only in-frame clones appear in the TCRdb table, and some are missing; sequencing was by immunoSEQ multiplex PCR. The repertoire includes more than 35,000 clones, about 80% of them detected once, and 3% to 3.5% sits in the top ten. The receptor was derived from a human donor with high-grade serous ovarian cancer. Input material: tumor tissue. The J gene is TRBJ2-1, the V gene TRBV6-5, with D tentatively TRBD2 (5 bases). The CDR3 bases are TGTGCCAGCAGTGCCTATAGCGCCACCTACAATGAGCAGTTCTTC. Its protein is CASSAYSATYNEQFF.